This TCR beta chain is drawn from a study of blood T cell repertoires in COVID-19. Study in general: The samples span acute and convalescent COVID-19 from the United States, Italy and Spain. The analysed material was cDNA or gDNA that came from T cells, B-cell-depleted T cells, or PBMCs.

Trimming cost V 4 bases and J 1 base, with 11 bases left between them. The CDR3 covers 14 residues. Germline assignment: CDR1 SGHRS and CDR2 YFSETQ. Per the original data handling: Using reference gene primer amplification, nucleated cell counts were estimated. The assay was immunoSEQ multiplex PCR, and TCRdb's table has in-frame clones only and misses some. V and J calls and clone size are given by that table; D and trimming were obtained from the DNA. The sample includes 130,000 or so clones, just over 85% of them seen just once. The sequence was obtained from an older woman with acute or convalescent COVID-19. Material for sequencing was peripheral blood. The chain couples TRBV5-1 to TRBJ1-1, with a weak D call TRBD1 (6 bases). The CDR3 bases are TGCGCCAGCAGCAAGGACAGTTGGAACACTGAAGCTTTCTTT. Encoded protein: CASSKDSWNTEAFF.